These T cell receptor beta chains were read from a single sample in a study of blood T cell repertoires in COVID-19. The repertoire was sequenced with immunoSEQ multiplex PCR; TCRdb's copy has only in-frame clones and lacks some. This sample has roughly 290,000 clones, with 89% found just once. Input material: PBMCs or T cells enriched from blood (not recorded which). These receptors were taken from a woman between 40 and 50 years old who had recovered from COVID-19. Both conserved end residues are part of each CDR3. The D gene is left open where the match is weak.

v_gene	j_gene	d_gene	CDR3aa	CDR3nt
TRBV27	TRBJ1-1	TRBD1	CASSSQGEFTEAFF	TGTGCCAGCAGTTCTCAGGGGGAATTCACTGAAGCTTTCTTT
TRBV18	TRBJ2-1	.	CASSPLHRVGEQFF	TGTGCCAGCTCACCACTCCACAGGGTCGGTGAGCAGTTCTTC
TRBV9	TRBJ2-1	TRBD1	CASSTGRGLYNEQFF	TGTGCCAGCAGCACCGGCAGGGGGCTTTACAATGAGCAGTTCTTC
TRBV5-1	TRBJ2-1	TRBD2	CASSLAASGGDEQFF	TGCGCCAGCAGCTTGGCGGCTAGCGGGGGGGATGAGCAGTTCTTC
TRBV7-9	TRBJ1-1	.	CASSFGPGAEAFF	TGTGCCAGCAGCTTTGGACCCGGGGCTGAAGCTTTCTTT
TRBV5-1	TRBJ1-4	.	CASSSERGTNEKLFF	TGCGCCAGCAGCTCGGAAAGGGGGACTAATGAAAAACTGTTTTTT
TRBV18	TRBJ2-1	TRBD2	CASSRNQGSGSPNEQFF	TGTGCCAGCTCACGAAACCAGGGTAGCGGGAGTCCCAATGAGCAGTTCTTC
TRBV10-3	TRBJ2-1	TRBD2	CAISEWGGNEQFF	TGTGCCATCAGTGAGTGGGGAGGGAATGAGCAGTTCTTC
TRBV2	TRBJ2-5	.	CASRERTGRYGTQYF	TGTGCCAGCAGGGAACGTACAGGGAGATATGGGACCCAGTACTTC
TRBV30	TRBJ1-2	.	CAWTRPRDYGYTF	TGTGCCTGGACCCGGCCCAGGGACTATGGCTACACCTTC
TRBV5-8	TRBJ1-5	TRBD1	CASSWGQGAARGYQPQHF	TGTGCCAGCAGCTGGGGACAGGGGGCTGCACGTGGATATCAGCCCCAGCATTTT
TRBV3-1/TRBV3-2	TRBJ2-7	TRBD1	CASSPIGGTGVGEQYF	TGTGCCAGCAGCCCCATTGGGGGGACAGGGGTTGGCGAGCAGTACTTC
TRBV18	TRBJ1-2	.	CASSPEERGRDGYTF	TGTGCCAGCTCACCAGAGGAGAGAGGGCGGGATGGCTACACCTTC
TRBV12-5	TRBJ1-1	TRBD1	CASGLMGQRAFF	TGTGCTAGTGGTTTGATGGGACAGAGGGCTTTCTTT
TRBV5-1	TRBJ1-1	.	CASSLVGDTEAFF	TGCGCCAGCAGCTTGGTTGGAGACACTGAAGCTTTCTTT